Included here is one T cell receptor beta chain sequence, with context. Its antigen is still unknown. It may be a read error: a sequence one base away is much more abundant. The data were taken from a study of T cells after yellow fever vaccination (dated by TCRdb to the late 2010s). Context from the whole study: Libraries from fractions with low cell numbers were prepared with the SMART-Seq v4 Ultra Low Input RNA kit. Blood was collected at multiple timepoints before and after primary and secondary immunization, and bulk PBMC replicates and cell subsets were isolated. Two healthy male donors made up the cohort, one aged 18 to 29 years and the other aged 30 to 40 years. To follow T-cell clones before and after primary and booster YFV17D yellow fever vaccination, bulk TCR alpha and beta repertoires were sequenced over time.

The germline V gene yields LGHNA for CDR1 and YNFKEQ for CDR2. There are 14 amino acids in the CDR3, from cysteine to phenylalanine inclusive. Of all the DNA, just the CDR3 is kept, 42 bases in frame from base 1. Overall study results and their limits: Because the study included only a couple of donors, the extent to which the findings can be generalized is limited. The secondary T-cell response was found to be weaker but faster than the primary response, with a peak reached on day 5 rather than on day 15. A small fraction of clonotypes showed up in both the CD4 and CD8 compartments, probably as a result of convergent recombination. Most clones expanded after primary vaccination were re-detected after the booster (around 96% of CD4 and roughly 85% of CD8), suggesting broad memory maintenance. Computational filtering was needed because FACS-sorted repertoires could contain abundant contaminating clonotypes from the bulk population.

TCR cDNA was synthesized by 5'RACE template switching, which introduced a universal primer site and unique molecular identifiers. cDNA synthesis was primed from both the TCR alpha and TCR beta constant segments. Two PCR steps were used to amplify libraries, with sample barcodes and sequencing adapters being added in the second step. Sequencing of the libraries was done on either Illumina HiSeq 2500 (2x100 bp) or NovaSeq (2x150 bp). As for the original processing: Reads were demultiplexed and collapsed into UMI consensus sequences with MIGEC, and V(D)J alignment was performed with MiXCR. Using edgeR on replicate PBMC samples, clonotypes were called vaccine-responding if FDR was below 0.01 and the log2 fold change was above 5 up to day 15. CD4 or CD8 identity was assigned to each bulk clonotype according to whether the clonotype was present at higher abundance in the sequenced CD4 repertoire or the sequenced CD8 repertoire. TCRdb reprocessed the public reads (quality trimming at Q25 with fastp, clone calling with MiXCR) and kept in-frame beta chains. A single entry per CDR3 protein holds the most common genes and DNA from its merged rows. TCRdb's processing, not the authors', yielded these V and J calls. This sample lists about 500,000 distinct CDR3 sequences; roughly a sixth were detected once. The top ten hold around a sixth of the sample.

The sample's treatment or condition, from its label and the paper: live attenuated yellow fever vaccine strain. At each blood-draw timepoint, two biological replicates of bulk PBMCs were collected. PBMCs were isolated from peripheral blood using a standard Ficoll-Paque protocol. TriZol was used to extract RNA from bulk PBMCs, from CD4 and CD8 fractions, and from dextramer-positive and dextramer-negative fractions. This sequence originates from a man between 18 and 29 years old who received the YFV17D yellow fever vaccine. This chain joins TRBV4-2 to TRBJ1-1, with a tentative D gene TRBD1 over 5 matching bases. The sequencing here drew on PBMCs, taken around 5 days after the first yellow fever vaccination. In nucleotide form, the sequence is TGTGCCGGCAGCCAGGGACTGGAGGGGACTGAAGCTTTCTTT. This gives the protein CAGSQGLEGTEAFF.